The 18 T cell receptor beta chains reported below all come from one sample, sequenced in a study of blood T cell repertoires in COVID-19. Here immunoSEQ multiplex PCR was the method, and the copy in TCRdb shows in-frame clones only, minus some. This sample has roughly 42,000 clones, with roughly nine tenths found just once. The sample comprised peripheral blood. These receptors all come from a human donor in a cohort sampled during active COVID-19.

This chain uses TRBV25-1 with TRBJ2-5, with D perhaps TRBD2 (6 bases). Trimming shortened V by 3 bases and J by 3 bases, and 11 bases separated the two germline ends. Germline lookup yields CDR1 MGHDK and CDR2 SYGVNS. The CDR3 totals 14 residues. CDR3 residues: CASSETSAKETQYF. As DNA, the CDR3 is TGTGCCAGCAGTGAGACTAGTGCTAAAGAGACCCAGTACTTC.

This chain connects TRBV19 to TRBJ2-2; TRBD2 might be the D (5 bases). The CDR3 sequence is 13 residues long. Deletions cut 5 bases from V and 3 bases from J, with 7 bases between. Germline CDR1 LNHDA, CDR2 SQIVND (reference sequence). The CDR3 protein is CASSLEDTGELFF. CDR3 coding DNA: TGTGCCAGTAGTCTGGAGGACACCGGGGAGCTGTTTTTT.

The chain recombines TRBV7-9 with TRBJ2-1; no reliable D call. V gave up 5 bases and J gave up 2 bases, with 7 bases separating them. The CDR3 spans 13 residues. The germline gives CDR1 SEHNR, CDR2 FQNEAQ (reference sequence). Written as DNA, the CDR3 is TGTGCCAGCAGCGAGCCCCCCTACAATGAGCAGTTCTTC. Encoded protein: CASSEPPYNEQFF.

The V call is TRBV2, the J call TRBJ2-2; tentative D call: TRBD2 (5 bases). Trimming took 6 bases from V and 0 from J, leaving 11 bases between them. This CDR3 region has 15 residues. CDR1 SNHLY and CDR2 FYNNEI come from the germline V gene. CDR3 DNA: TGTGCCAGCAGCCTCGGGGTCACGAACACCGGGGAGCTGTTTTTT. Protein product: CASSLGVTNTGELFF.

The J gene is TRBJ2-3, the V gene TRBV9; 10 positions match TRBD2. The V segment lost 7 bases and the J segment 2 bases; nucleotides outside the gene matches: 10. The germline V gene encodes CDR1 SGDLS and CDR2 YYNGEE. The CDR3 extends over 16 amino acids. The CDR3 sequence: CASREGSGGTTDTQYF. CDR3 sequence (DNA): TGTGCCAGCCGCGAGGGTAGCGGGGGGACCACAGATACGCAGTATTTT.

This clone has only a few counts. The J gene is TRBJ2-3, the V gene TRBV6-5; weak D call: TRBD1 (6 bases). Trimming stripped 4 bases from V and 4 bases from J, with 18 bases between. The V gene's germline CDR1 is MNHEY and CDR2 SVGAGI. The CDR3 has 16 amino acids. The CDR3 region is CASSSLGRGYPDTQYF. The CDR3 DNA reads TGTGCCAGCAGTTCCCTCGGCAGGGGTTACCCAGATACGCAGTATTTT.

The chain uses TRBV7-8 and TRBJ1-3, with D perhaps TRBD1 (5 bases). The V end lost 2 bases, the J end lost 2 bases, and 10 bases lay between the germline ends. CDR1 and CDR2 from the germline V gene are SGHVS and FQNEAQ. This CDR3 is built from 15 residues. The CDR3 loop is CASSLTTAPGNTIYF. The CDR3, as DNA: TGTGCCAGCAGCTTAACGACAGCTCCTGGAAACACCATATATTTT.

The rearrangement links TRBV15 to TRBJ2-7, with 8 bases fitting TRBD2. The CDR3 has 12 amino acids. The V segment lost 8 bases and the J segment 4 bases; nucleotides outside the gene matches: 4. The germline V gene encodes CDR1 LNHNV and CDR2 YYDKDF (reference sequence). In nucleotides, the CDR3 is TGTGCCACCCGAGCGGGAGTATACGAGCAGTACTTC. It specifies CATRAGVYEQYF.

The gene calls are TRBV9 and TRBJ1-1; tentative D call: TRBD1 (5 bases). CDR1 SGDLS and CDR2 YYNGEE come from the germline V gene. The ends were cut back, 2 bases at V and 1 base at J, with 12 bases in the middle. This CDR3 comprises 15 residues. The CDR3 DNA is TGTGCCAGCAGCGTTGAGGCCAGGGCGAACACTGAAGCTTTCTTT. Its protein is CASSVEARANTEAFF.

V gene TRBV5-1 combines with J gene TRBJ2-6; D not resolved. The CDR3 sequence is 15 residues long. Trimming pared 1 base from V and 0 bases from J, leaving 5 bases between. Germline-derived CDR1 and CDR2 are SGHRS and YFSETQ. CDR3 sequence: CASSLLVSGANVLTF. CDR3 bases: TGCGCCAGCAGCTTGCTAGTCTCTGGGGCCAACGTCCTGACTTTC.

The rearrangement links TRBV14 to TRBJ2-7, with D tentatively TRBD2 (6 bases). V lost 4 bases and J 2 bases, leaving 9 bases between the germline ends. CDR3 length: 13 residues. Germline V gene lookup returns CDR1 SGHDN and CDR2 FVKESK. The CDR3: CASSPGLPYEQYF. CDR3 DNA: TGTGCCAGCAGCCCGGGACTCCCCTACGAGCAGTACTTC.

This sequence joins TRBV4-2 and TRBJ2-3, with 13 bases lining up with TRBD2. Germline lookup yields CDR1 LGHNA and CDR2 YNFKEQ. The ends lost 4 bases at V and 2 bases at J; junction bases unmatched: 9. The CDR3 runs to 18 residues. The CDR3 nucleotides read TGTGCCAGCAGCCTCTTCAGAGGGACTAGCGGGGACACAGATACGCAGTATTTT. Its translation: CASSLFRGTSGDTDTQYF.

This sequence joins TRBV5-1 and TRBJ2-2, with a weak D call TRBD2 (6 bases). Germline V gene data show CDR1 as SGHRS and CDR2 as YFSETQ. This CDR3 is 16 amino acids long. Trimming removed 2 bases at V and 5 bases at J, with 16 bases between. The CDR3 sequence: CASSFGRAGPTGELFF. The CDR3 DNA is TGCGCCAGCAGCTTTGGTCGTGCGGGGCCAACCGGGGAGCTGTTTTTT.

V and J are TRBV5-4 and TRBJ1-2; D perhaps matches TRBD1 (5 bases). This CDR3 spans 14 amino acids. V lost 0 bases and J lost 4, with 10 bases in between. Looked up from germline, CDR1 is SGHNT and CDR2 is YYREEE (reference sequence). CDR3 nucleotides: TGTGCCAGCAGCTTGGGGACAAGCCGCTATGGCTACACCTTC. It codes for CASSLGTSRYGYTF.

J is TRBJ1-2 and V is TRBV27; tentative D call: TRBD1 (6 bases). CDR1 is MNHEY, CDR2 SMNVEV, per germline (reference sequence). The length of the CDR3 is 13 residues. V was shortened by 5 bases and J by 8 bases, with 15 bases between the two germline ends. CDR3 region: CASSQNGRGGYTF. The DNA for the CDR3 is TGTGCCAGCAGTCAGAACGGCAGGGGCGGCTACACCTTC.

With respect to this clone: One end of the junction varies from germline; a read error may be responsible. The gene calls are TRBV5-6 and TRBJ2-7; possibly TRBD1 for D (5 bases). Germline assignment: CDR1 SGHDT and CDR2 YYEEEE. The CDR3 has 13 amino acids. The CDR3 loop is CASTLTRGYEQYF. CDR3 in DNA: TGTGCCAGCACCTTGACAAGGGGATACGAGCAGTACTTC. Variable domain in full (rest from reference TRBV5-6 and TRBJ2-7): DAGVTQSPTHLIKTRGQQVTLRCSPKSGHDTVSWYQQALGQGPQFIFQYYEEEERQRGNFPDRFSGHQFPNYSSELNVNALLLGDSALYLCASTLTRGYEQYFGPGTRLTVT.

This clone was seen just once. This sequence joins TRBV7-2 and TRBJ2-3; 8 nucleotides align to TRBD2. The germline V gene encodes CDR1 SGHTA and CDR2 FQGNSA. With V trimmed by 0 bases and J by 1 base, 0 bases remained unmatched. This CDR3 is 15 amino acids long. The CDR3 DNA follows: TGTGCCAGCAGCTTAGCGGGACTAGGCACAGATACGCAGTATTTT. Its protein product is CASSLAGLGTDTQYF.

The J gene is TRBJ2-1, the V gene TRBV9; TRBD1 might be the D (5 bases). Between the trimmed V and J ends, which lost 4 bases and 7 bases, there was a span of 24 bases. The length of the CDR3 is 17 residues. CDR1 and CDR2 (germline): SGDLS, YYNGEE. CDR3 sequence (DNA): TGTGCCAGCAGCCGGACACATACTCCGGCGGCTTGGAATGAGCAGTTCTTC. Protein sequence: CASSRTHTPAAWNEQFF. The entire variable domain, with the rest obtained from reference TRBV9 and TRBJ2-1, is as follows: DSGVTQTPKHLITATGQRVTLRCSPRSGDLSVYWYQQSLDQGLQFLIQYYNGEERAKGNILERFSAQQFPDLHSELNLSSLELGDSALYFCASSRTHTPAAWNEQFFGPGTRLTVL.